Described below is a single T cell receptor (beta chain) sequence and its context. Its antigen is as yet unknown. A second PCR, run for roughly 7 to 12 cycles, used a sample-barcoded 5' primer plus a J-beta primer mix. A template-switch adaptor with 12 random nucleotides tagged each cDNA molecule. TCRdb reprocessed the 5' RACE reads with MiXCR, giving one entry per CDR3 protein. The table lists some 1,800,000 distinct CDR3 sequences, 39% of them singletons, with under 30% in the top ten. Isolation yielded PBMCs, at least 6 million per sample, in every case. The CDR3 is made up of 16 amino acids. Germline V lookup: CDR1 SGHKS, CDR2 YYEKEE (reference sequence). Trimming removed 5 bases from V and 0 bases from J, with 18 bases in between. The data belong to a study of blood T cells in healthy people across ages. Findings and limits, study-wide: The donors' CMV status was not determined, possibly confounding changes in expanded clonotypes.

The specimen was blood. V usage is TRBV5-5 and J usage is TRBJ2-7; D might be TRBD1 (6 bases). This receptor was taken from a human donor in good health. The CDR3 sequence is CASRRTGTSGSYEQYF. The DNA for the CDR3 is TGTGCCAGCAGAAGAACCGGGACATCGGGCTCCTACGAGCAGTACTTC.